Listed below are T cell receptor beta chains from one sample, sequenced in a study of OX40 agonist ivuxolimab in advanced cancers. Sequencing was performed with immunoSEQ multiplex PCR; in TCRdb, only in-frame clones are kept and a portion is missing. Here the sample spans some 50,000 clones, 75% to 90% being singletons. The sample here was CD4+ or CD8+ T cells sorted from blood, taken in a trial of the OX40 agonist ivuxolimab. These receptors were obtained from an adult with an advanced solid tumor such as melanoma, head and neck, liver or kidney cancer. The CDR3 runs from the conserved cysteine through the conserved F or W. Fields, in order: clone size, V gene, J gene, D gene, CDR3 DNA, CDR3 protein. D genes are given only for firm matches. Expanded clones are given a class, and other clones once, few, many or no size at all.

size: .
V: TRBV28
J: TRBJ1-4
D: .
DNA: TGTGCCAGCAGTCCGCCGCCGGGGGGTGGCGATGAAAAACTGTTTTTT
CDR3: CASSPPPGGGDEKLFF

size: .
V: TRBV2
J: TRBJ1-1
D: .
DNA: TGTGCCAGCACCACAGTGGTCGGGGGTGGGACTGAAGCTTTCTTT
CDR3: CASTTVVGGGTEAFF

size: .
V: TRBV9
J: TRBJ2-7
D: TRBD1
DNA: TGTGCCAGCAGCGTAGGCAGGGGGATCAACGAGCAGTACTTC
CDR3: CASSVGRGINEQYF

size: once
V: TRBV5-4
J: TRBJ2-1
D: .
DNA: TGTGCCAGCAGCAGGAGACAGAGCTCCTACAATGAGCAGTTCTTC
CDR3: CASSRRQSSYNEQFF

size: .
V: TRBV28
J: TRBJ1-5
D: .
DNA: TGTGCCAGCGTTGTAAATCGGGACGCTCAGCCCCAGCATTTT
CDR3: CASVVNRDAQPQHF

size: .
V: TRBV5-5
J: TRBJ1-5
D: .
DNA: TGTGCCAGCAGCTTGGAGCCCTTCCAGCCCCAGCATTTT
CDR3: CASSLEPFQPQHF

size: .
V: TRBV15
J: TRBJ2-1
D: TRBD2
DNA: TGTGCCACCAGCAGAGATGGCGGGAGTACCCCGGGCAATGAGCAGTTCTTC
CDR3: CATSRDGGSTPGNEQFF

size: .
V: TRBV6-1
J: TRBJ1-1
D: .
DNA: TGTGCCAGCAATCGGAACACTGAAGCTTTCTTT
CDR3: CASNRNTEAFF

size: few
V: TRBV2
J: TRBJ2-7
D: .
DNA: TGTGCCAGCAGTTTACAAGGCGTACAGCAGTACTTC
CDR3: CASSLQGVQQYF

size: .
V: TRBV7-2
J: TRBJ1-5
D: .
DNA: TGTGCCAGCAGCTTAGAGGGGTTCTATCAGCCCCAGCATTTT
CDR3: CASSLEGFYQPQHF

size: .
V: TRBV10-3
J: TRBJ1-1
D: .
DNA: TGTGCCATCGGACAGCCGAACACTGAAGCTTTCTTT
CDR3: CAIGQPNTEAFF

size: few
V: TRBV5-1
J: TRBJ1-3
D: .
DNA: TGCGCCAGCAGCTTGGATCCGGGCAAGGGAGGAAACACCATATATTTT
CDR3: CASSLDPGKGGNTIYF

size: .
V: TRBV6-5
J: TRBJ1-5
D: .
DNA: TGTGCCAGCAGTTACGGGTGGGGCGGACAGCCCCAGCATTTT
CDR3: CASSYGWGGQPQHF

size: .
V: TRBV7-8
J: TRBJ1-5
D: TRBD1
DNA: TGTGCCAGCAGCTTGGACAGGAGCAATCAGCCCCAGCATTTT
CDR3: CASSLDRSNQPQHF

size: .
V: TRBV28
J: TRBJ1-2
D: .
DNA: TGTGCCAGCAGTTCGCCACCCGGGGCCCCGGGGGGCTACACCTTC
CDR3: CASSSPPGAPGGYTF

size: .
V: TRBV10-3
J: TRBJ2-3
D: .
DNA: TGTGCCATCCTAGGTTGGGGGGATACGCAGTATTTT
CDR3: CAILGWGDTQYF

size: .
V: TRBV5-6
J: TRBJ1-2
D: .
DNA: TGTGCCAGCAGCTGGGGAAGTGCTAACTATGGCTACACCTTC
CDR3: CASSWGSANYGYTF

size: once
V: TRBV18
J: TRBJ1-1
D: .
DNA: TGTGCCAGCTCACCACCTAAGGGCAGGGTGAACACTGAAGCTTTCTTT
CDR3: CASSPPKGRVNTEAFF

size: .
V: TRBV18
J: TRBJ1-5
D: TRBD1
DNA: TGTGCCAGCTCAGCCGACAGGGATCAGCCCCAGCATTTT
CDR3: CASSADRDQPQHF

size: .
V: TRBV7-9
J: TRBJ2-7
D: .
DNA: TGTGCCAGCAGCCCCAGCTACGAGCAGTACTTC
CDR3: CASSPSYEQYF

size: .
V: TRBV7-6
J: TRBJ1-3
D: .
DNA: TGTGCCAGCAGCCTAACAGGGACCGACTCTGGAAACACCATATATTTT
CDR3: CASSLTGTDSGNTIYF

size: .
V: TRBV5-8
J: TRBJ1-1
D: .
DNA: TGTGCCAGCAGGCCCCCAGGGAGCACTGAAGCTTTCTTT
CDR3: CASRPPGSTEAFF

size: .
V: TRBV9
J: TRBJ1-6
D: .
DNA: TGTGCCAGCAGCGTAGACGGCAGACCTAATTCACCCCTCCACTTT
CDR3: CASSVDGRPNSPLHF

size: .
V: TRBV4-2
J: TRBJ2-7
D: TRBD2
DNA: TGTGCCAGCAGCCAAGATGTGACTAGCGCGTACGAGCAGTACTTC
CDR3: CASSQDVTSAYEQYF

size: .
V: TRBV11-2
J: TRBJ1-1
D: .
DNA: TGTGCCAGCAGGACAGGCCCCGCTACTGAAGCTTTCTTT
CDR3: CASRTGPATEAFF

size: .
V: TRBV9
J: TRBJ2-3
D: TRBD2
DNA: TGTGCCAGCAGCCCCACTAGCGGGGACACAGATACGCAGTATTTT
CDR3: CASSPTSGDTDTQYF

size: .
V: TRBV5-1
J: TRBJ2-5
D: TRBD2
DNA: TGCGCCAGCAGCCGCGGGGGTGGTTTATACCAAGAGACCCAGTACTTC
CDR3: CASSRGGGLYQETQYF

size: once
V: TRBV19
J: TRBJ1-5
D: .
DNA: TGTGCCAGTAGTATAGAGGGAAATCAGCCCCAGCATTTT
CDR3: CASSIEGNQPQHF

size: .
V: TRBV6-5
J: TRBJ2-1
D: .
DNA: TGTGCCAGCTTCGGGAATGAGCAGTTCTTC
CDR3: CASFGNEQFF

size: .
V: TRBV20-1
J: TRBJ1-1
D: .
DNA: TGCAGTGCTCTCGGGGGGACGGAAGCTTTCTTT
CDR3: CSALGGTEAFF

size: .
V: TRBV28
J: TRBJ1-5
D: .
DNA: TGTGCCAGCAGTTTATGGGGTCAGGGTGTTAGCAATCAGCCCCAGCATTTT
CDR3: CASSLWGQGVSNQPQHF

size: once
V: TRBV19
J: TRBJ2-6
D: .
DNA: TGTGCCAGTAGTATAGGAGGGTCCGGGGCCAACGTCCTGACTTTC
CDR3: CASSIGGSGANVLTF

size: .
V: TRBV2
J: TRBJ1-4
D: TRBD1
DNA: TGTGCCAGCAGTGAAGCGGGACAGGGTCGGGAAAAACTGTTTTTT
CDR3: CASSEAGQGREKLFF

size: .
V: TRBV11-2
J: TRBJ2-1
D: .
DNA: TGTGCCAGCAGGGGGGCTACCCAGGTCCATGAGCAGTTCTTC
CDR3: CASRGATQVHEQFF

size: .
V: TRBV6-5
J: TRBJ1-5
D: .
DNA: TGTGCCAGCAGGCCTCAAGGGGGGAGTCAGCCCCAGCATTTT
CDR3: CASRPQGGSQPQHF

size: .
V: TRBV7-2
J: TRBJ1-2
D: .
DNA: TGTGCCAGCAGCTCAGAAACAGGGACCTGGCTCTATGGCTACACCTTC
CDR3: CASSSETGTWLYGYTF

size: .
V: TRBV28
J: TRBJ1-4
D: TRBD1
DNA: TGTGCCAGCAGTTTTGGTAGAGGACAGGGGGAGGAAAAACTGTTTTTT
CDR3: CASSFGRGQGEEKLFF

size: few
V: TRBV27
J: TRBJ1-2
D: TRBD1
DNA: TGTGCCAGCAGTTGGGACAGAGGGTATGGCTACACCTTC
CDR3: CASSWDRGYGYTF

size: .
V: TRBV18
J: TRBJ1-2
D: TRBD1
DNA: TGTGCCAGCCGAAACGACAACACAGGGGGGGACGGCTACACCTTC
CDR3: CASRNDNTGGDGYTF

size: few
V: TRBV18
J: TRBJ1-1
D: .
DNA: TGTGCCAGCTCACCGGGCCTCAACACTGAAGCTTTCTTT
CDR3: CASSPGLNTEAFF

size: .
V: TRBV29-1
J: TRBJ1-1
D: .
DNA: TGCAGCGTTGACAGTCACATGAACACTGAAGCTTTCTTT
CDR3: CSVDSHMNTEAFF